This T cell receptor beta chain was captured by sequencing in a study of blood T cells in healthy people across ages. There are many counts of this clonotype. Every donor gave 9 to 10 milliliters of peripheral blood. PCR was performed a second time for roughly 7 to 11 cycles using a sample-barcoded 5' primer and a J-beta primer mix. A single record per CDR3 protein comes from TCRdb applying MiXCR to the 5' RACE reads. The table shows 550,000 to 750,000 distinct CDR3 sequences, with 21% occurring only once. Per germline, CDR1 MDHEN and CDR2 SYDVKM. Trimming pared 2 bases from V and 2 bases from J, leaving 10 bases between. The CDR3 is 15 amino acids.

The clonotype comes from a man between 70 and 80 years old in good health. Sequenced sample: blood. The gene calls are TRBV28 and TRBJ2-1; no reliable D call. This chain's CDR3 is CASSLAVNTYNEQFF. The CDR3 DNA sequence: TGTGCCAGCAGTTTAGCAGTAAACACCTACAATGAGCAGTTCTTC.